A selection of T cell receptor beta chains follows, all from one sample in a study of low-dose radiotherapy and immunotherapy resistance in tumors. One entry per CDR3 protein, called by TCRdb with MiXCR from the reads. The data show 100,000 or so distinct CDR3 sequences, less than 25% seen once. The sequenced sample was PBMCs, obtained after low-dose radiotherapy plus immunotherapy. These receptors all come from a male donor with prostate cancer. The conserved cysteine and the conserved F or W are not part of the CDR3 here.

>TRBV13
ASGRDTQY
>TRBV5-6
ASSGDGMSEKLF
>TRBV4-1
ASSRGQGPVAF
>TRBV5-6
ASSLIPRLYGYT
>TRBV4-2
ASSQEVGRDTQY
>TRBV12-3/TRBV12-4
ASSAGPRNEQF
>TRBV12-3/TRBV12-4
ASIPDPNTGELF
>TRBV19
ASSGLGLIQY
>TRBV13
ASSLRQGSGANVLT
>TRBV6-2/TRBV6-3
ASSEDLAGGYEQY
>TRBV19
ASSDQKGATATEAF
>TRBV28
ASSPTAVRNEKLF
>TRBV20-1
SARNRGLPETQY
>TRBV7-9
ASSLQGQGAFSGNTIY
>TRBV3-1
ASSQAGSPYGYT
>TRBV12-3/TRBV12-4
ASSLEVSAEAF
>TRBV2
ASSGLSSYEQY
>TRBV12-3/TRBV12-4
ASSLSPGHRNSPLH
>TRBV5-8
ASSLPGGSDTEAF
>TRBV4-2
ASSPNHGDRVGYT
>TRBV3-1
ASSPGGDTEAF
>TRBV7-6
ASSIDSAGNTIY
>TRBV18
ASSPRPGANVLT
>TRBV5-4
ASNLPRTGELF
>TRBV29-1
SVAGTNSYEQY
>TRBV10-1
ASSEGRTTNYGYT
>TRBV12-3/TRBV12-4
ASSLALAGGLTDTQY
>TRBV7-9
ASSEQGAYNSPLH
>TRBV7-2
ASSLGGGTGTQY
>TRBV29-1
SVAGMVTDTQY
>TRBV30
AWEGQGPGGAF
>TRBV28
ASTGAGSIDSYNEQF
>TRBV20-1
SARVGQETQY
>TRBV4-2
ASSQDLSGQIYGYT
>TRBV29-1
SLSVGQQQF
>TRBV7-6
ASSLEAYSNQPQH
>TRBV5-4
ASSPRRGALGNEQF